This passage covers 14 T cell receptor beta chains from one sample sequenced in a study of blood T cell repertoires in COVID-19. Clones were read by immunoSEQ multiplex PCR, and TCRdb kept only the in-frame ones, dropping some. The sample yields about 140,000 clones, about nine tenths seen once. Specimen: peripheral blood. Receptor source: a human donor in a cohort sampled during active COVID-19.

This chain links TRBV10-1 with TRBJ2-3; tentatively, D is TRBD2 (5 bases). Trimming left V 2 bases short and J 1 base short, with 25 bases between. The CDR3 is 20 amino acids. Per the germline V gene, CDR1 is WNHNN and CDR2 is SYGVQD (reference sequence). CDR3 protein: CASSEGRTRRSPIRTDTQYF. The DNA for the CDR3 is TGCGCCAGCAGTGAGGGGAGAACCCGGCGGAGCCCGATCCGCACAGATACGCAGTATTTT.

The chain has TRBV7-2 and TRBJ2-1; TRBD2 matches at 8 bases. This CDR3 is built from 17 residues. V shed 0 bases, J shed 0 bases, and the junction held 4 bases outside the gene matches. The germline V gene has CDR1 SGHTA and CDR2 FQGNSA. DNA for the CDR3: TGTGCCAGCAGCTTAGCCGGGACTAGGGGCTCCTACAATGAGCAGTTCTTC. The encoded protein is CASSLAGTRGSYNEQFF. Full variable domain (outside the CDR3, taken from reference TRBV7-2 and TRBJ2-1): GAGVSQSPSNKVTEKGKDVELRCDPISGHTALYWYRQSLGQGLEFLIYFQGNSAPDKSGLPSDRFSAERTGGSVSTLTIQRTQQEDSAVYLCASSLAGTRGSYNEQFFGPGTRLTVL.

The sample holds a few counts of this clone. This chain links TRBV29-1 with TRBJ2-7; 10 bases agree with TRBD1. Germline CDR1 is SQVTM and CDR2 is ANQGSEA. Trimming took 0 bases from V and 4 from J; bases not matched to a gene: 3. The CDR3 runs to 14 residues. The CDR3 is CSVEDRDRGYEQYF. The CDR3 nucleotides read TGCAGCGTTGAAGACCGGGACAGGGGTTACGAGCAGTACTTC.

V usage is TRBV5-8 and J usage is TRBJ2-1; 7 nucleotides align to TRBD1. The V gene's germline CDR1 is SGHTS and CDR2 YDEGEE. V trimming: 2 bases; J trimming: 6 bases; junction bases outside the gene matches: 2. This CDR3 has 13 amino acids. The DNA for the CDR3 is TGTGCCAGCAGCTTCGACAGGGCCAATGAGCAGTTCTTC. Translated: CASSFDRANEQFF.

There are a few counts of this clone. The chain uses TRBV3-1 (or the pseudogene TRBV3-2) and TRBJ1-6; 9 positions match TRBD1. There are 15 residues in the CDR3. V gave up 1 base and J gave up 9 bases; unmatched junction bases: 4. Germline V lookup: CDR1 LGHDT, CDR2 YNNKEL (reference sequence). CDR3 in DNA: TGTGCCAGCAGCCAAGTAGGGACAGGGCTTTCACCCCTCCACTTT. This codes for CASSQVGTGLSPLHF.

The chain links TRBV21-1 to TRBJ1-2; the tabulated D call, TRBD1, remains unverified against the DNA. TRBV21-1 is termed a pseudogene. The CDR3 is 15 amino acids. This CDR3 is CASSKARQARNGYTF. The CDR3 bases are TGTGCCAGCAGCAAAGCCCGACAGGCAAGAAATGGCTACACCTTC.

J is TRBJ2-3 and V is TRBV7-9; D might be TRBD1 (6 bases). The germline V gene encodes CDR1 SEHNR and CDR2 FQNEAQ (reference sequence). The germline V and J ends were trimmed by 2 bases and 4 bases, with 10 bases remaining between them. The CDR3 covers 14 residues. The CDR3: CASSLSGAPDTQYF. The CDR3 DNA reads as TGTGCCAGCAGCTTATCAGGGGCTCCAGATACGCAGTATTTT.

This clone has a single count. The chain recombines TRBV5-4 with TRBJ2-5, with TRBD1 identical over 8 bases. Germline V gene data show CDR1 as SGHNT and CDR2 as YYREEE (reference sequence). Trimming cost V 3 bases and J 7 bases; bases outside gene matches: 14. The CDR3 totals 16 residues. CDR3 in amino acids: CASSSQDGQGGGTQYF. The CDR3 DNA reads TGTGCCAGCAGCTCCCAAGATGGACAGGGTGGAGGGACCCAGTACTTC.

The V gene is TRBV6-5, the J gene TRBJ1-1; no clear D gene. CDR3 length: 15 amino acids. The V and J ends lost 0 bases and 0 bases respectively, with 8 bases between them. Germline V gene data show CDR1 as MNHEY and CDR2 as SVGAGI. The DNA for the CDR3 is TGTGCCAGCAGTTACTCTCAACAATTGAACACTGAAGCTTTCTTT. Its protein product is CASSYSQQLNTEAFF.

This chain uses TRBV6-4 with TRBJ2-3; tentative D call: TRBD1 (6 bases). The CDR3 loop spans 15 amino acids. V gave up 0 bases and J gave up 8 bases, with 15 bases separating them. Looked up from germline, CDR1 is MRHNA and CDR2 is SNTAGT. DNA for the CDR3: TGTGCCAGCAGTGACTCAGGGGGTTCAAGGGGTACGCAGTATTTT. It encodes CASSDSGGSRGTQYF.

V is TRBV7-6 and J is TRBJ2-7, with TRBD1 identical over 8 bases. The CDR3 length is 15 residues. After removal of 2 bases from V and 6 bases from J, the junction contained 9 bases not matched to a gene. Germline V CDR1 and CDR2: SGHVS, FNYEAQ. This CDR3 is CASSLNVQGAGEQYF. CDR3 sequence (DNA): TGTGCCAGCAGCTTAAACGTTCAGGGGGCGGGCGAGCAGTACTTC.

The J gene is TRBJ1-6, the V gene TRBV7-2, with 8 nucleotides matching TRBD1. Trimming removed 5 bases from V and 10 bases from J; junction bases left unmatched: 16. Germline V gene data show CDR1 as SGHTA and CDR2 as FQGNSA. The CDR3 is 17 residues long. DNA for the CDR3: TGTGCCAGCAGCCCGGCCGGGACAGGCCCAAGGGGGTCACCCCTCCACTTT. This encodes CASSPAGTGPRGSPLHF.

The chain uses TRBV7-9 and TRBJ1-2; 7 positions agree with TRBD1. V lost 3 bases to trimming and J lost 7 bases; unmatched junction nucleotides: 11. The CDR3 totals 15 residues. CDR1 SEHNR and CDR2 FQNEAQ come from the germline V gene (reference sequence). The CDR3 coding sequence is TGTGCCAGCAGCTTGAGGAACAGGGGCGAGGGTGGCTACACCTTC. Protein: CASSLRNRGEGGYTF.

The genes are TRBV7-6 and TRBJ2-3; TRBD1 might be the D (6 bases). Germline V gene sequence: CDR1 SGHVS, CDR2 FNYEAQ. The V end lost 3 bases, the J end lost 0 bases, and 13 bases lay between the germline ends. The CDR3 sequence is 16 residues long. The CDR3: CASSLGAVRSTDTQYF. The CDR3 region has the DNA TGTGCCAGCAGCTTGGGGGCTGTGCGCAGCACAGATACGCAGTATTTT.